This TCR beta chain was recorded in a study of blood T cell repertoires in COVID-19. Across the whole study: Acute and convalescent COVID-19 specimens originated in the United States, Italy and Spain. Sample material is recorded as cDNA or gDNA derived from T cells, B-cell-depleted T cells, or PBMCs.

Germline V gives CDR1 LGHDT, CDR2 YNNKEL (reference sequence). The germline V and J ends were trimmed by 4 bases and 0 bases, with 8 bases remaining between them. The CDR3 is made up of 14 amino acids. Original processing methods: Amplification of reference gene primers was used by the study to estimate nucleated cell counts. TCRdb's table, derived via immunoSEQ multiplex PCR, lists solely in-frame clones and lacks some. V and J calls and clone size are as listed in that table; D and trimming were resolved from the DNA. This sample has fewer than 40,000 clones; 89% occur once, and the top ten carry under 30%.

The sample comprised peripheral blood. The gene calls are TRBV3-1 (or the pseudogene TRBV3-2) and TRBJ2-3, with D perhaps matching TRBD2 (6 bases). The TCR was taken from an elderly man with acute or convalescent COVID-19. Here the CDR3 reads CASSLAGSTDTQYF. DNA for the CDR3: TGTGCCAGCAGCCTCGCGGGGAGCACAGATACGCAGTATTTT.